The 29 T cell receptor beta chains below all came from one sample that was sequenced in a study of monozygotic twins with inflammatory bowel disease. From its re-call of the 5' RACE reads, TCRdb lists each CDR3 protein once, without DNA. Its clone listing holds hundreds of thousands of distinct CDR3 sequences. Sequenced material: blood. These TCRs come from a human donor with ulcerative colitis or Crohn's disease, or a healthy co-twin of an affected twin (not recorded which).

This chain connects TRBV5-1 to TRBJ2-7; TCRdb designates TRBD2, a call that cannot be tested without DNA. The CDR3 covers 15 residues. Per the germline V gene, CDR1 is SGHRS and CDR2 is YFSETQ. The CDR3: CASSQGLAGSYEQYF.

This chain connects TRBV5-1 to TRBJ2-5; TCRdb's D call of TRBD2 is untestable without DNA. The CDR3 length is 15 residues. From germline, CDR1 is SGHRS and CDR2 YFSETQ. This CDR3 is CASSLVIAGQETQYF.

V and J are TRBV5-1 and TRBJ1-1; TCRdb calls TRBD1, which cannot be checked without DNA. Germline CDR1 SGHRS, CDR2 YFSETQ. The CDR3 covers 13 residues. This CDR3 reads CASRQGANTEAFF. The complete variable domain, with remaining parts taken from reference TRBV5-1 and TRBJ1-1, reads KAGVTQTPRYLIKTRGQQVTLSCSPISGHRSVSWYQQTPGQGLQFLFEYFSETQRNKGNFPGRFSGRQFSNSRSEMNVSTLELGDSALYLCASRQGANTEAFFGQGTRLTVV.

J is TRBJ2-3 and V is TRBV20-1; the TCRdb D gene call, TRBD2, has no DNA to confirm it. Germline CDR1 reads DFQATT; CDR2 reads SNEGSKA (reference sequence). The CDR3 covers 13 residues. This CDR3 reads CKTGIAGTDTQYF.

The V gene is TRBV18, the J gene TRBJ1-1. Germline V gives CDR1 KGHSH, CDR2 LQKENI. The CDR3 length is 14 residues. The CDR3 protein is CASSPWAVNTEAFF.

V gene TRBV7-2 combines with J gene TRBJ2-5; the D gene TCRdb calls, TRBD1, cannot be checked with no DNA. The germline gives CDR1 SGHTA, CDR2 FQGNSA. There are 15 residues in the CDR3. This chain's CDR3 is CASSSPSPGVATQYF. The full variable domain, in which reference TRBV7-2 and TRBJ2-5 provide the parts outside the CDR3, is GAGVSQSPSNKVTEKGKDVELRCDPISGHTALYWYRQSLGQGLEFLIYFQGNSAPDKSGLPSDRFSAERTGGSVSTLTIQRTQQEDSAVYLCASSSPSPGVATQYFGPGTRLLVL.

The gene calls are TRBV20-1 and TRBJ1-1; TCRdb's D call, TRBD1, is unchecked because there is no DNA. The germline V gene has CDR1 DFQATT and CDR2 SNEGSKA (reference sequence). The CDR3 has 14 amino acids. This CDR3 is CSARRQGAGTEAFF.

The V and J genes are TRBV6-2 or TRBV6-3 and TRBJ2-7; lacking DNA, the TRBD2 call made by TCRdb goes unchecked. Germline CDR1 is MNHEY and CDR2 is SVGEGT. This CDR3 is built from 15 residues. The CDR3 loop is CASSDPGLAIYEQYF.

The rearrangement joins TRBV5-1 to TRBJ2-7. This CDR3 region has 14 residues. From germline, CDR1 is SGHRS and CDR2 YFSETQ. CDR3 in amino acids: CASSLEEVSDEQYF.

CDR3 in amino acids: CASSLAPGTSKFF. The chain uses TRBV7-2 and TRBJ2-1; TCRdb calls TRBD2, which cannot be checked without DNA. This CDR3 has 13 amino acids. Germline V gives CDR1 SGHTA, CDR2 FQGNSA.

The chain has TRBV20-1 and TRBJ2-1; absent DNA, TCRdb's TRBD1 call cannot be checked. The V gene's germline CDR1 is DFQATT and CDR2 SNEGSKA (reference sequence). The CDR3 runs 14 residues. CDR3 residues: CSARDSQVVHEQFF.

The chain is built from TRBV28 and TRBJ2-7. This CDR3 spans 13 amino acids. Germline CDR1 MDHEN, CDR2 SYDVKM. The CDR3 sequence: CASSVRAFYEQYF.

The chain has TRBV20-1 and TRBJ1-1; TCRdb proposes TRBD1, but this gene call is untestable without DNA. Germline V gives CDR1 DFQATT, CDR2 SNEGSKA (reference sequence). The CDR3 spans 13 residues. The CDR3 sequence is CSARAGGNTEAFF.

J is TRBJ2-3 and V is TRBV3-1. The length of the CDR3 is 14 residues. Germline V lookup: CDR1 LGHDT, CDR2 YNNKEL (reference sequence). CDR3: CASSLTHTVGTQYF.

This rearrangement joins TRBV7-2 to TRBJ2-2; TCRdb picks TRBD2, but there is no DNA to check that call. Germline lookup yields CDR1 SGHTA and CDR2 FQGNSA. This CDR3 region has 17 residues. This CDR3 reads CASSTGLAGVNTGELFF. The full variable domain, rest sourced from reference TRBV7-2 and TRBJ2-2, is GAGVSQSPSNKVTEKGKDVELRCDPISGHTALYWYRQSLGQGLEFLIYFQGNSAPDKSGLPSDRFSAERTGGSVSTLTIQRTQQEDSAVYLCASSTGLAGVNTGELFFGEGSRLTVL.

The chain employs TRBV7-9 and TRBJ2-3; TCRdb's D call of TRBD1 is untestable without DNA. There are 16 residues in the CDR3. Germline CDR1 and CDR2: SEHNR and FQNEAQ (reference sequence). CDR3 sequence reads: CASSLTGQTLTDTQYF.

The chain carries TRBV10-3 and TRBJ2-3; TCRdb gives TRBD1 as the D gene, but with no DNA this cannot be confirmed. The CDR3 loop spans 15 amino acids. Germline V gives CDR1 ENHRY, CDR2 SYGVKD. The CDR3 is CAITLGQGASDTQYF.

The chain is built from TRBV20-1 and TRBJ2-7; as DNA is missing, the TRBD1 call by TCRdb cannot be tested. This CDR3 comprises 16 residues. The germline V gene has CDR1 DFQATT and CDR2 SNEGSKA (reference sequence). The CDR3 loop is CSARDPLAGENYEQYF.

The chain has TRBV29-1 and TRBJ2-3; TCRdb calls TRBD1, which cannot be checked without DNA. The CDR3 runs to 16 residues. Germline-derived CDR1 and CDR2 are SQVTM and ANQGSEA. CDR3 loop: CSVVPRDRVGPDTQYF.

The CDR3 region is CASRGAILSPLHF. The chain is built from TRBV27 and TRBJ1-6; the TRBD1 assignment by TCRdb is unverifiable without DNA. The CDR3 has 13 amino acids. CDR1 MNHEY and CDR2 SMNVEV come from the germline V gene (reference sequence).

The gene calls are TRBV7-9 and TRBJ1-1; TCRdb outputs TRBD1, but without DNA this stays unchecked. CDR3 length equals 13 residues. The germline CDR1 and CDR2 sequences are SEHNR and FQNEAQ (reference sequence). The CDR3 sequence: CASSEIGGTEAFF.

V gene TRBV18 combines with J gene TRBJ2-1. Germline assignment: CDR1 KGHSH and CDR2 LQKENI. This CDR3 has 11 residues. CDR3 residues: CASSLLSEQFF.

This chain joins TRBV5-4 and TRBJ1-2. This CDR3 has 12 amino acids. Germline V gene sequence: CDR1 SGHNT, CDR2 YYREEE (reference sequence). The CDR3 protein is CASSLNGYGYTF.

The chain is built from TRBV12-3 or TRBV12-4 and TRBJ2-1; the D gene TCRdb calls, TRBD1, cannot be checked with no DNA. This CDR3 is built from 13 residues. The CDR3 sequence is CASSRTPANEQFF.

This sequence joins TRBV5-1 and TRBJ2-3; TCRdb designates TRBD2, a call that cannot be tested without DNA. The germline CDR1 and CDR2 sequences are SGHRS and YFSETQ. The CDR3 extends over 15 amino acids. CDR3 loop: CASRAAGKNTDTQYF.

The chain carries TRBV2 and TRBJ2-3. Germline V gives CDR1 SNHLY, CDR2 FYNNEI. The length of the CDR3 is 12 residues. CDR3 residues: CARGLGSDTQYF.

This rearrangement joins TRBV29-1 to TRBJ1-6. The CDR3 runs 14 residues. Looked up from germline, CDR1 is SQVTM and CDR2 is ANQGSEA. The CDR3 loop is CSVRLQEGNSPLHF.

The chain employs TRBV5-1 and TRBJ2-5. The CDR3 is 14 amino acids. CDR1 is SGHRS and CDR2 is YFSETQ in the germline V gene. This chain's CDR3 is CASSWRRLQETQYF.

CDR3 loop: CASSLTGLEQFF. This chain joins TRBV7-2 and TRBJ2-1; TCRdb indicates TRBD2, and absent DNA this call remains unverified. Germline loops: CDR1 SGHTA, CDR2 FQGNSA. The CDR3 totals 12 residues.